This T cell receptor beta chain originates from a study of blood T cell repertoires in COVID-19. Study as a whole: Whether acute or convalescent, the COVID-19 samples came from the United States, Italy and Spain. Sources were T cells, B-cell-depleted T cells, or PBMCs; the material itself was cDNA or gDNA.

Seattle-derived patients entered the study during active infection and were followed longitudinally. The authors' processing: Reference gene primer amplification yielded estimated nucleated cell counts. Produced via immunoSEQ multiplex PCR; TCRdb's table is partial and in-frame only. V, J and clone size reflect that table, while D and trimming were determined from the DNA. The sample yields about 420,000 clones, roughly 89% seen once. The sample was peripheral blood. The source is a man aged 18 to 35 with COVID-19, enrolled during active disease.

The CDR3 nucleotides are TGTGCCAGCAGTAAACTAGCGGGAGGGCCGGAGACCCAGTACTTC. Its translation is CASSKLAGGPETQYF. The chain combines TRBV2 with TRBJ2-5; 13 bases line up with TRBD2. CDR3 size: 15 residues. Germline CDR1 and CDR2: SNHLY and FYNNEI. Losses at the gene ends were 5 bases for V and 5 bases for J; bases not matched to a gene: 5.